This is a list of T cell receptor beta chains from one sample in a study of cytomegalovirus exposure and HLA in healthy donors. Assay used: immunoSEQ multiplex PCR; TCRdb lists only in-frame clones, some missing. The profile shows 220,000 or so clones, 79% of them singletons. Sequenced sample: PBMCs. Receptors were obtained from a man in his fifties or sixties in good health and CMV-seronegative. The CDR3 runs from the conserved cysteine through the conserved F or W. A D gene is named only where the DNA matches it firmly. Size tells how often a clone was seen (once, few, many) or the class of an expanded clone, and some rows leave it out.

j_call: TRBJ2-2
v_call: TRBV4-2
d_call: TRBD2
clone_size: -
cdr3_nt: TGTGCCAGCAGCCAAGTCGGGCTAGCGGGAGGGAGCACCGGGGAGCTGTTTTTT
cdr3_aa: CASSQVGLAGGSTGELFF

j_call: TRBJ2-7
v_call: TRBV27
d_call: -
clone_size: -
cdr3_nt: TGTGCCAGCAGTTTAGCCGCAGTCTCCTACGAGCAGTACTTC
cdr3_aa: CASSLAAVSYEQYF

j_call: TRBJ2-7
v_call: TRBV1
d_call: -
clone_size: -
cdr3_nt: TGCACCAGCAGGGCCGGGATTTGGAGCTCCTACGAGCAGTACTTC
cdr3_aa: CTSRAGIWSSYEQYF

j_call: TRBJ2-5
v_call: TRBV7-3
d_call: -
clone_size: -
cdr3_nt: TGTGCCAGCAGCTTAGATCGCGTGCAGACCCAGTACTTC
cdr3_aa: CASSLDRVQTQYF

j_call: TRBJ1-1
v_call: TRBV19
d_call: -
clone_size: -
cdr3_nt: TGTGCCAGTAGTATAGACCGGGTTATGGAAGCTTTCTTT
cdr3_aa: CASSIDRVMEAFF

j_call: TRBJ2-6
v_call: TRBV7-9
d_call: -
clone_size: few
cdr3_nt: TGTGCCAGCAGCTCGGGGGGCGCGTCTGGGGCCAACGTCCTGACTTTC
cdr3_aa: CASSSGGASGANVLTF

j_call: TRBJ2-1
v_call: TRBV11-2
d_call: -
clone_size: -
cdr3_nt: TGTGCCAGCAGCTTGGGTGCGGGAAGACCCAATGAGCAGTTCTTC
cdr3_aa: CASSLGAGRPNEQFF

j_call: TRBJ2-7
v_call: TRBV7-9
d_call: TRBD1
clone_size: -
cdr3_nt: TGTGCCAGCAGCCCAATGACAGGGGGCACCTACGAGCAGTACTTC
cdr3_aa: CASSPMTGGTYEQYF

j_call: TRBJ1-1
v_call: TRBV2
d_call: TRBD1
clone_size: -
cdr3_nt: TGTGCCAGCATGATGACAGGGCCACCTTCTGAAGCTTTCTTT
cdr3_aa: CASMMTGPPSEAFF

j_call: TRBJ2-5
v_call: TRBV19
d_call: TRBD1
clone_size: -
cdr3_nt: TGTGCCAGTAGTATTCGGACAGGAAAGTACCAAGAGACCCAGTACTTC
cdr3_aa: CASSIRTGKYQETQYF